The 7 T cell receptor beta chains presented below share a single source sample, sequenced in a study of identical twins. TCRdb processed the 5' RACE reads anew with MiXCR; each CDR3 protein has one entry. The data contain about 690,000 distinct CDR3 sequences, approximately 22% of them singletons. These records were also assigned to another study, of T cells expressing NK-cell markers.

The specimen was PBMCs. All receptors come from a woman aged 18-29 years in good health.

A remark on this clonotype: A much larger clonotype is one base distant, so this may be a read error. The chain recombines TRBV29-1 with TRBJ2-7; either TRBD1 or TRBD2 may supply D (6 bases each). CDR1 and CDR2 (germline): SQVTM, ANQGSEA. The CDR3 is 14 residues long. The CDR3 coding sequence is TGCAGCGTTACACAGGGACTCATAACCTACGGGCAGTACTTC. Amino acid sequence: CSVTQGLITYGQYF.

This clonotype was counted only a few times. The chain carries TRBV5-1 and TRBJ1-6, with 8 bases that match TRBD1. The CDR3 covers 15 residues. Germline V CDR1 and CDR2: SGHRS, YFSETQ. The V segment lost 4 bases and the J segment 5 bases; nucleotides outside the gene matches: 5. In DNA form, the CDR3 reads TGCGCCAGCAGCGATCGGGACAGGCATAATTCACCCCTCCACTTT. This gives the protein CASSDRDRHNSPLHF.

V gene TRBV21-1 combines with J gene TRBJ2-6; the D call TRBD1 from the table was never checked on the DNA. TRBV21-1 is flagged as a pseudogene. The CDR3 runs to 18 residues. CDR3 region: CASSKNRDGRSGANVLTF. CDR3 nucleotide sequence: TGTGCCAGCAGCAAAAACCGGGACGGACGCTCTGGGGCCAACGTCCTGACTTTC.

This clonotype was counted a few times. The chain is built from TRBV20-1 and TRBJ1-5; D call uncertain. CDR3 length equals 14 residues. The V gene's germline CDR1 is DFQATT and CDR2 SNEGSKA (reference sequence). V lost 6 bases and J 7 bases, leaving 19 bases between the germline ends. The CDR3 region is CSATNPGYGQPQHF. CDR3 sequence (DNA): TGCAGTGCGACCAACCCCGGGTACGGGCAGCCCCAGCATTTT.

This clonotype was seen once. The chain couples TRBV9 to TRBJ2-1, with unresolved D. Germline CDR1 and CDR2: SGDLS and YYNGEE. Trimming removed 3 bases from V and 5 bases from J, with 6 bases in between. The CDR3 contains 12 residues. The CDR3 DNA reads TGTGCCAGCAGCGCTCCACACAATGAGCAGTTCTTC. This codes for CASSAPHNEQFF.

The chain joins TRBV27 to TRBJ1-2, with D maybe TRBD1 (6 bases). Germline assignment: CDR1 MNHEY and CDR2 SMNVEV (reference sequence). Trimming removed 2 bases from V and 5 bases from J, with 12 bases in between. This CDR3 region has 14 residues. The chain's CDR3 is CASSLNQGWYGYTF. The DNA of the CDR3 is TGTGCCAGCAGTTTAAATCAGGGGTGGTATGGCTACACCTTC.

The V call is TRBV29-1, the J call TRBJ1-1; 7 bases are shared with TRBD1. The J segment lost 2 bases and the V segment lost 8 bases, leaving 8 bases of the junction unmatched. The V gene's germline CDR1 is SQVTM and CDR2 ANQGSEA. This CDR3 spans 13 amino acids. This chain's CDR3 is CSIWGQLNTEAFF. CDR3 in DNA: TGCAGCATCTGGGGACAGCTCAACACTGAAGCTTTCTTT. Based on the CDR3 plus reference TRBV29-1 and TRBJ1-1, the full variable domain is SAVISQKPSRDICQRGTSLTIQCQVDSQVTMMFWYRQQPGQSLTLIATANQGSEATYESGFVIDKFPISRPNLTFSTLTVSNMSPEDSSIYLCSIWGQLNTEAFFGQGTRLTVV.